The clone carrying this T cell receptor (beta chain) was observed at least ten times. Amplification of TCR beta CDR3 regions was performed using RNA transcripts as template. With the HTBI primer set, the TCR CDR3 went through a first round of RT-PCR. TCRdb independently ran MiXCR on the multiplex PCR reads; one entry per CDR3 protein. The sample contains hundreds of thousands of distinct CDR3 sequences, roughly an eighth of which appear only once. This sample was taken from a study of T cells in Graves' hyperthyroidism and ophthalmopathy. This CDR3 has 18 residues. The J segment lost 2 bases and the V segment lost 2 bases, leaving 12 bases of the junction unmatched. Germline CDR1 is SGHAT and CDR2 is FQNNGV.

The sequenced sample consisted of blood. The source is a woman aged 40 to 49 with Graves' ophthalmopathy. V is TRBV11-2 and J is TRBJ1-2; 9 bases fit TRBD1. Written as DNA, the CDR3 is TGTGCCAGCAGCTTACGTGGGACAGGGCGCTTTAGGAACTATGGCTACACCTTC. Translated: CASSLRGTGRFRNYGYTF.